This T cell receptor beta chain derives from a study of blood T cells in healthy people across ages (dated by TCRdb to the mid-2010s). Notes on the research overall: In model experiments, template switching captured about one uniquely barcoded TCR beta cDNA molecule for every two T cells. To track age-related changes in TCR beta repertoire diversity, the study relied on deep sequencing normalized with unique cDNA molecular identifiers. The donors were divided into four age groups: young (average approximately 15 years), middle-aged (over 35), aged (about 61) and long-lived (roughly 82). To avoid experimental bias, donors of different ages were spread randomly across the sequencing lanes. Using the same blood draw, the study looked at two additional independent replicas of 1 million unique cDNA reads for two donors, one aged 18 to 30 and the other aged 80 or older.

This clonotype was observed many times. Its antigen has not been determined. Per-nucleotide qualities are absent, and no much larger clonotype sits a single base away. The library was produced with 5' RACE. The instrument given in TCRdb is Illumina HiSeq 2500. The second PCR ran for roughly 7 to 11 cycles and used a J-beta primer mix along with a sample-barcoded 5' primer. A template-switch 5' adaptor carrying 12 random nucleotides introduced a unique molecular identifier onto each TCR beta cDNA molecule. Each sample yielded at least 2.5 million CDR3-containing paired-end reads. First-strand cDNA was synthesized from all RNA with the Mint cDNA synthesis kit, primed by a TRBC-specific oligonucleotide. All cDNA was treated with uracil-DNA glycosylase and then went through a first 18-cycle PCR with the universal primers M1SS and BC2_uni_R. The study's processing was this. Each sample was normalized by randomly selecting 1 million high-quality reads, each carrying a distinct molecular identifier. Reads with shared molecular identifiers were discarded instead of being binned into consensus sequences. CDR3 identification, clonotype clustering and error correction used MiTCR with a Q25 quality threshold and the strictest error-elimination algorithm. A nonparametric unseen species model with Euler transformation was used to estimate lower-bound total TCR beta diversity. TCRdb itself trimmed the public reads at Q25 with fastp, ran MiXCR and retained productive beta chains. For every CDR3 protein sequence, its rows merge into one entry that carries the most common genes and DNA. The V and J calls, along with clone size, are taken from TCRdb and not from the paper's own processing. The sample profile shows 1.5 million to 2 million distinct CDR3 sequences; about 35% of them were found once. The ten largest clonotypes hold about 11% of the sample.

Results and caveats for the whole study, not just this receptor: Donor CMV infection status was unknown, potentially confounding age-related changes in expanded clonotypes. A strong correlation was found between observed TCR beta diversity and the percentage of naive T cells measured by flow cytometry. Compared with the aged group, more naive CD4+ T cells, fewer expanded clones and increased TCR diversity were shown by the long-lived group, suggesting age selection. Because profiling used bulk unsorted PBMCs, naive and antigen-experienced compartments could not be compared conclusively. Total diversity estimates from one million sequenced T cells were considered lower bounds and underestimates. As age increased, observed TCR beta diversity per million T cells dropped in a roughly linear way, and a significant reduction was already evident by age 40.

Donors were 39 systemically healthy Caucasian individuals from Russia aged 6 to 90 years. Each donor gave about 11 milliliters of peripheral blood, drawn into EDTA-treated Vacutainer tubes. Ficoll-Paque density-gradient centrifugation was used to isolate PBMCs, with at least 6.5 million per sample. Total RNA was extracted from PBMCs with Trizol reagent, with at least 5.5 micrograms obtained per sample. The percentages of naive CD45RAhigh/CD27high T cells were determined by flow cytometry on a PBMC aliquot from every donor. From cysteine to phenylalanine, the CDR3 is 15 amino acids long. Only the CDR3 DNA stays, 45 bases, in frame from base 1. Trimming removed 0 bases from V and 2 bases from J, leaving 10 bases between the germline ends. CDR1 and CDR2 were assigned from the germline V gene as ENHRY and SYGVKD.

The chain joins TRBV10-3 to TRBJ2-5; the D gene lacks a confident call. The clonotype was recovered from a woman in her twenties or thirties in good health. The material sequenced was blood. The DNA reads TGTGCCATCAGTGAGTCATTCGAGTTTCAAGAGACCCAGTACTTC. It specifies CAISESFEFQETQYF.